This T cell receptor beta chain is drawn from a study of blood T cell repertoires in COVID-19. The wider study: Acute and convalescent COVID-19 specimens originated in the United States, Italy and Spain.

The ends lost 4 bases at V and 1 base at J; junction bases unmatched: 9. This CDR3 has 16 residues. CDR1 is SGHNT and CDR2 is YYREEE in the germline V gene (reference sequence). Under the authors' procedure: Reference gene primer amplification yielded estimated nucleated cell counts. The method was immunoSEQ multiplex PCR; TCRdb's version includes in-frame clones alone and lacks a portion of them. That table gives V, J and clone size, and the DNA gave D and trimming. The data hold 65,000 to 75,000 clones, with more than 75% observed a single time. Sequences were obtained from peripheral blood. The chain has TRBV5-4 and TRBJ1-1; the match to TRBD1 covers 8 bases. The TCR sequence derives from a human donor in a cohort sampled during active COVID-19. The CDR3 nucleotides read TGTGCCAGCAGCCCATCGGACAGGGTGCGGAACACTGAAGCTTTCTTT. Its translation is CASSPSDRVRNTEAFF.